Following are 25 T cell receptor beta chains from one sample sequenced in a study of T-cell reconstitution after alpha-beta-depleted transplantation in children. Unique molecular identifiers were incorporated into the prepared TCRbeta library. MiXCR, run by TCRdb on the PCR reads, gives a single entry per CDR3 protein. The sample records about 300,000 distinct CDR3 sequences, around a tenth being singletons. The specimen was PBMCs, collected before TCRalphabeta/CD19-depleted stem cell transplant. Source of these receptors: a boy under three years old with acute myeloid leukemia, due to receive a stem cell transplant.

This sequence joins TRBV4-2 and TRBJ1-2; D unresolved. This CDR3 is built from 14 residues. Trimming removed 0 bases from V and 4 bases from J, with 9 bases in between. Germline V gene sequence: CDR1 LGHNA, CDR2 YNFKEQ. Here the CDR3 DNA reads TGTGCCAGCAGCCAAGAAGGATCAGGCTATGGCTACACCTTC. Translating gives CASSQEGSGYGYTF.

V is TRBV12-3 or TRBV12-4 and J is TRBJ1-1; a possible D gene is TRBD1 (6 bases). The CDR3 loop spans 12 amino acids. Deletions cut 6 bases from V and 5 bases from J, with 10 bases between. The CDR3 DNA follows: TGTGCCAGCAGCCGAACAGGGACTGAAGCTTTCTTT. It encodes CASSRTGTEAFF.

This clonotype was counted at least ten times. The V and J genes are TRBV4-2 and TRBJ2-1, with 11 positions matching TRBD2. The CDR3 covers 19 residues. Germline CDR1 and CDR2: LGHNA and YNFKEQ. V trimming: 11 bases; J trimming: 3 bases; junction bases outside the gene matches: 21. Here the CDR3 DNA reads TGTGCCGGGAGCTCTTATGTCTCCGGGACTAGCGGACTCTACAATGAGCAGTTCTTC. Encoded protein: CAGSSYVSGTSGLYNEQFF.

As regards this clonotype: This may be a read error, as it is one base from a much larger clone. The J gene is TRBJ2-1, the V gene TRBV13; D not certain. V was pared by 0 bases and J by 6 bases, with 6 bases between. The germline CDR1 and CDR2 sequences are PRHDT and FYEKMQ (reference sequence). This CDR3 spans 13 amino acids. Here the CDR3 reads CASSLGHLNEQFF. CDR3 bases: TGTGCCAGCAGCTTAGGCCACCTCAATGAGCAGTTCTTC. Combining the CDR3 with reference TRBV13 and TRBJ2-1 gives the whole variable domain AAGVIQSPRHLIKEKRETATLKCYPIPRHDTVYWYQQGPGQDPQFLISFYEKMQSDKGSIPDRFSAQQFSDYHSELNMSSLELGDSALYFCASSLGHLNEQFFGPGTRLTVL.

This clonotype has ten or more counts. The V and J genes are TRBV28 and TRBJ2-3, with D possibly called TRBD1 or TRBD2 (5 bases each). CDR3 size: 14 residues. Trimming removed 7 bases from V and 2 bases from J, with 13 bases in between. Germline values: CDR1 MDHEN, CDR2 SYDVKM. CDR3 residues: CASKEHGATDTQYF. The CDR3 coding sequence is TGTGCCAGCAAGGAGCACGGGGCCACAGATACGCAGTATTTT.

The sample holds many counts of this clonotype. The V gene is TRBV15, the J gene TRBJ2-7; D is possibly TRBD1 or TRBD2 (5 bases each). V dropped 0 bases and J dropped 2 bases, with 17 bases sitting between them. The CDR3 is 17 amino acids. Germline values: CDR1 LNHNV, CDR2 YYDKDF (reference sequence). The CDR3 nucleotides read TGTGCCACCAGCAGAGATCGCCTAGGGACCGCTACCTACGAGCAGTACTTC. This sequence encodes CATSRDRLGTATYEQYF. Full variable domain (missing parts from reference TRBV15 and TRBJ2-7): DAMVIQNPRYQVTQFGKPVTLSCSQTLNHNVMYWYQQKSSQAPKLLFHYYDKDFNNEADTPDNFQSRRPNTSFCFLDIRSPGLGDTAMYLCATSRDRLGTATYEQYFGPGTRLTVT.

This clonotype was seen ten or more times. CDR3 residues: CASSFSGDPYEQYF. The DNA of the CDR3 is TGTGCCAGCAGTTTCTCAGGGGACCCCTACGAGCAGTACTTC. The chain recombines TRBV28 with TRBJ2-7; D may be TRBD1 (6 bases). Between the trimmed V and J ends, which lost 3 bases and 2 bases, there was a span of 11 bases. The CDR3 has 14 residues. From germline, CDR1 is MDHEN and CDR2 SYDVKM.

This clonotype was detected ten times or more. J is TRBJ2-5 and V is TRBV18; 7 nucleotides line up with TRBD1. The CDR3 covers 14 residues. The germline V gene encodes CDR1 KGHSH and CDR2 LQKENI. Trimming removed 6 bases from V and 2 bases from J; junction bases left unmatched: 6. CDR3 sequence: CASSRGQAQETQYF. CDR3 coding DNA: TGTGCCAGCTCCCGAGGACAGGCGCAAGAGACCCAGTACTTC.

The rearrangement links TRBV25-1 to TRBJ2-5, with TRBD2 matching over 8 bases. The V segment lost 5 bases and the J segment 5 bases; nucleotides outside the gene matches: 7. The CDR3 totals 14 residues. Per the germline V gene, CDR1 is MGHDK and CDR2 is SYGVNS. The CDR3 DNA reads TGTGCCAGCAGTCCTCAACTAGCGGTGGAGACCCAGTACTTC. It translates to CASSPQLAVETQYF.

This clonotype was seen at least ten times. DNA of the CDR3: TGTGCCAGCAGGTTACTTACGGGACAGGGGTCCTACACCGGGGAGCTGTTTTTT. Its protein is CASRLLTGQGSYTGELFF. The J gene is TRBJ2-2, the V gene TRBV6-5, with 10 bases that match TRBD1. With V trimmed by 6 bases and J by 3 bases, 13 bases remained unmatched. The CDR3 sequence is 18 residues long. Germline V lookup: CDR1 MNHEY, CDR2 SVGAGI.

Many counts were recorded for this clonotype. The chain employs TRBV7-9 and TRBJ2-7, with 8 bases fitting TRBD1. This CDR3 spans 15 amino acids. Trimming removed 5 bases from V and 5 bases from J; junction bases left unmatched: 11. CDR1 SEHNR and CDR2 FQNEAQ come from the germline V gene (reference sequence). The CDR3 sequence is CASSRGDRPVDEQYF. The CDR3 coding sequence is TGTGCCAGCAGCAGGGGGGACAGGCCGGTCGACGAGCAGTACTTC.

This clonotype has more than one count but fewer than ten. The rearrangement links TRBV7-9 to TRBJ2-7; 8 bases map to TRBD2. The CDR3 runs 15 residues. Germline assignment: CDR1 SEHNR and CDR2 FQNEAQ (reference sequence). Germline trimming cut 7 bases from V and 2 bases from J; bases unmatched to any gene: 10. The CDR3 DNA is TGTGCCAGCACCTCCATAGCGGGGACCCCCTACGAGCAGTACTTC. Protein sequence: CASTSIAGTPYEQYF.

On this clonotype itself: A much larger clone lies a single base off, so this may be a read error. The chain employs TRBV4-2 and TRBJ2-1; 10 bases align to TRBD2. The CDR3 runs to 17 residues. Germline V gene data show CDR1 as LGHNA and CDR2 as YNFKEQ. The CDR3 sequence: CASSQQSSGSSYNGQFF. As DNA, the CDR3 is TGTGCCAGCAGCCAACAGTCTAGCGGGAGCTCCTACAATGGGCAGTTCTTC.

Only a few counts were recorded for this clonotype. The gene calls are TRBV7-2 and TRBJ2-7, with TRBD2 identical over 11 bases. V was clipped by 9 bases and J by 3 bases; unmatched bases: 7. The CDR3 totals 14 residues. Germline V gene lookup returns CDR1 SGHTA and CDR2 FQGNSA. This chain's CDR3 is CASGGLAAYYEQYF. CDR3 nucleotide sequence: TGTGCCAGTGGGGGACTAGCGGCCTACTACGAGCAGTACTTC.

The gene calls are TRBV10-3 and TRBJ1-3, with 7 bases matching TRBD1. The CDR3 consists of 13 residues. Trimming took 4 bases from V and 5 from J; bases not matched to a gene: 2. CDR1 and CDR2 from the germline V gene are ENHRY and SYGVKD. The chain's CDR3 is CAISATGRNTIYF. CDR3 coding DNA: TGTGCCATCAGTGCGACAGGGAGAAACACCATATATTTT.

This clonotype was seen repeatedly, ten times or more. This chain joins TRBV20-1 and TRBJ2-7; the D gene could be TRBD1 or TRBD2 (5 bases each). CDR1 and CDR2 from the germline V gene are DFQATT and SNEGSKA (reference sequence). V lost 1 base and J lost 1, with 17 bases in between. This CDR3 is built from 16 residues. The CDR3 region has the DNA TGCAGTGCTAGAGGTCCCGGGACCCAACCGTCCTACGAGCAGTACTTC. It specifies CSARGPGTQPSYEQYF.

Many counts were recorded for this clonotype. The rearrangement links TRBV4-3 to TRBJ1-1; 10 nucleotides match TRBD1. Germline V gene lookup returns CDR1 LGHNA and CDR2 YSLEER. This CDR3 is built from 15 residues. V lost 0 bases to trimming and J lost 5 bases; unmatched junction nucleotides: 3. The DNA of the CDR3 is TGCGCCAGCAGCCAAGAGACAGGGGGCCTTACTGAAGCTTTCTTT. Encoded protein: CASSQETGGLTEAFF.

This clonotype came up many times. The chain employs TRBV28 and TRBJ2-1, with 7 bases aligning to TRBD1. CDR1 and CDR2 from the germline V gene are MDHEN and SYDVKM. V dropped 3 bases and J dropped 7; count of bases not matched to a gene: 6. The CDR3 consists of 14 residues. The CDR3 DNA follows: TGTGCCAGCAGTTTCCGACAGGGAAGAAATGAGCAGTTCTTC. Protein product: CASSFRQGRNEQFF.

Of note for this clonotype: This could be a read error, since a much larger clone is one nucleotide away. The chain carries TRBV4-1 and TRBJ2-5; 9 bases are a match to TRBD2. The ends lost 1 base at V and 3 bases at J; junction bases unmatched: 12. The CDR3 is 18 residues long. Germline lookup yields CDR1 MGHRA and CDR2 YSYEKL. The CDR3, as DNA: TGCGCCAGCAGCCAAGGAGCGGCAGGCGGGGGGGGCAAAGAGACCCAGTACTTC. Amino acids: CASSQGAAGGGGKETQYF.

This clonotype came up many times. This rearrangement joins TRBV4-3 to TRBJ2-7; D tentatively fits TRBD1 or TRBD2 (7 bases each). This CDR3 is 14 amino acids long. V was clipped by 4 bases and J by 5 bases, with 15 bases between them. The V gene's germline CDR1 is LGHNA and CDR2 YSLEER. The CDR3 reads CASSLQGGRNEQYF. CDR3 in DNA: TGCGCCAGCAGCCTTCAGGGGGGGAGAAACGAGCAGTACTTC.

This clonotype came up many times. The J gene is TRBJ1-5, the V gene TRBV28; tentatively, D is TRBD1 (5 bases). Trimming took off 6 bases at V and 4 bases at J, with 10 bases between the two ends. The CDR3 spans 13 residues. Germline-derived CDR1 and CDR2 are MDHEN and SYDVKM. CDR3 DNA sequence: TGTGCCAGCAGGCGGGACGGGAATCAGCCCCAGCATTTT. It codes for CASRRDGNQPQHF. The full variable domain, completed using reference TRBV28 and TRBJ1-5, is DVKVTQSSRYLVKRTGEKVFLECVQDMDHENMFWYRQDPGLGLRLIYFSYDVKMKEKGDIPEGYSVSREKKERFSLILESASTNQTSMYLCASRRDGNQPQHFGDGTRLSIL.

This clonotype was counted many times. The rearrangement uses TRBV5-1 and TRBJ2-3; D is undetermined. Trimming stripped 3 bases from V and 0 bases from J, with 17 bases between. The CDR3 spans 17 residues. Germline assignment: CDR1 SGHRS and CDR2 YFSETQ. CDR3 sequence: CASSSRLGAVSTDTQYF. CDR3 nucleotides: TGCGCCAGCAGCTCGAGATTAGGTGCGGTTAGCACAGATACGCAGTATTTT.

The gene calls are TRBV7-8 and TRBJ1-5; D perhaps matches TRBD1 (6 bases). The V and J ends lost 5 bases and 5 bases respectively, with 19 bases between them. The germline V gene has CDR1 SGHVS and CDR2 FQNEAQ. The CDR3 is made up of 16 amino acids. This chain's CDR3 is CASSPPGAGHHQPQHF. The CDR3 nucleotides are TGTGCCAGCAGCCCCCCGGGGGCGGGCCATCATCAGCCCCAGCATTTT.

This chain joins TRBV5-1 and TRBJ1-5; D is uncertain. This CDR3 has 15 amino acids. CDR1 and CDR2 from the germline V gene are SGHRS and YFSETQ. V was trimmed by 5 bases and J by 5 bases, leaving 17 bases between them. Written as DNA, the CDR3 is TGCGCCAGCAGACCGGACCTTTACGGGGATCAGCCCCAGCATTTT. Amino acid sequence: CASRPDLYGDQPQHF.

DNA for the CDR3: TGTGCCAGCAGCCTTCAGACAGGGAGGACTAGCGGGGTTTCCTTCTACGAGCAGTACTTC. It encodes CASSLQTGRTSGVSFYEQYF. The chain has TRBV3-1 and TRBJ2-7; 12 positions match TRBD2. CDR3 length: 20 amino acids. Germline CDR1 LGHDT, CDR2 YNNKEL (reference sequence). Trimming at V came to 4 bases and at J to 3 bases, leaving 19 bases not matched to a gene.